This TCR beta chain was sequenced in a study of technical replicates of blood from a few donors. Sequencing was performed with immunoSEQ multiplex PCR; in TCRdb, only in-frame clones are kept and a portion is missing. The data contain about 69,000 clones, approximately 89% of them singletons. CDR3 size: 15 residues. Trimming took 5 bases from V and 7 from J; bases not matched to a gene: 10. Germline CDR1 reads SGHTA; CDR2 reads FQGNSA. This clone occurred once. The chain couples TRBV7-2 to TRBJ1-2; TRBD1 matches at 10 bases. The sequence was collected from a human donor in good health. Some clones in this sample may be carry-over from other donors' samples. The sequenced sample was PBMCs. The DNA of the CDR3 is TGTGCCAGCAGCCAAGTTCGACAGGGGGCGGCTGGCTACACCTTC. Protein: CASSQVRQGAAGYTF.